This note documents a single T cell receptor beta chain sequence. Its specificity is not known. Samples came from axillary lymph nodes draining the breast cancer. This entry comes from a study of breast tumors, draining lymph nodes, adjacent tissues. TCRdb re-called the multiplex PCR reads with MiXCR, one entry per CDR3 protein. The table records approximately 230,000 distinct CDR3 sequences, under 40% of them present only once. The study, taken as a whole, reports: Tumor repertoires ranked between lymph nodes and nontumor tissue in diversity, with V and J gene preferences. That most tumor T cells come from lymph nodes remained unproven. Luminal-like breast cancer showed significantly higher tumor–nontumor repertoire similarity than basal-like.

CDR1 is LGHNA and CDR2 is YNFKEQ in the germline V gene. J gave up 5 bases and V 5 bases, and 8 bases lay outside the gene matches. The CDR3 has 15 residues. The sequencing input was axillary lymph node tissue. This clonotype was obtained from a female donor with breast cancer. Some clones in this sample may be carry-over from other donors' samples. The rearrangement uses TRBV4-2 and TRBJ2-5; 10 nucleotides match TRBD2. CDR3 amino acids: CASSLTSGGGETQYF. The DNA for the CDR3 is TGTGCCAGCAGCTTAACAAGCGGGGGGGGCGAGACCCAGTACTTC.